Listed below are T cell receptor beta chains from one sample, sequenced in a study of blood T cell repertoires in COVID-19. Data came from immunoSEQ multiplex PCR; TCRdb stores just in-frame clones and leaves some out. Among around 90,000 clones listed, roughly 80% were seen once. Specimen: peripheral blood. The source is a human donor in a cohort sampled during active COVID-19. The CDR3 runs from the conserved cysteine through the conserved F or W. Fields, in order: CDR3 DNA, CDR3 protein, D gene, V gene, J gene, clone size. The D gene is left open where the match is weak. Clone size is shown for a subset of rows, as once, few, many or a class of expanded clone.

CDR3 DNA: TGTGCCATCAGTGAGTCAGGGGGGGGCAATCAGCCCCAGCATTTT
CDR3 protein: CAISESGGGNQPQHF
D gene: .
V gene: TRBV10-3
J gene: TRBJ1-5
clone size: .

CDR3 DNA: TGCGCCAGCAGCCAAGAAACGGGACAGAGCATCTATGGCTACACCTTC
CDR3 protein: CASSQETGQSIYGYTF
D gene: TRBD1
V gene: TRBV4-1
J gene: TRBJ1-2
clone size: .

CDR3 DNA: TGTGCCAGCAGCGTAGAACCGGGTCCCTACGAGCAGTACTTC
CDR3 protein: CASSVEPGPYEQYF
D gene: .
V gene: TRBV9
J gene: TRBJ2-7
clone size: .

CDR3 DNA: TGCGCCAGCGGACAACAGGACACCGGGGAGCTGTTTTTT
CDR3 protein: CASGQQDTGELFF
D gene: .
V gene: TRBV5-1
J gene: TRBJ2-2
clone size: few

CDR3 DNA: TGCGCCAGCAGTGACCCCCAGCGGGAGGGCCGCGATACGCAGTATTTT
CDR3 protein: CASSDPQREGRDTQYF
D gene: TRBD2
V gene: TRBV10-1
J gene: TRBJ2-3
clone size: .

CDR3 DNA: TGTGCCAGCAGCCAAGAACCGGGGGAGTTCGCTGAAGCTTTCTTT
CDR3 protein: CASSQEPGEFAEAFF
D gene: .
V gene: TRBV3-1/TRBV3-2
J gene: TRBJ1-1
clone size: .

CDR3 DNA: TGTGCCAGCAGCCCGAAAGGGGACACTGTCTACGAGCAGTACTTC
CDR3 protein: CASSPKGDTVYEQYF
D gene: .
V gene: TRBV5-5
J gene: TRBJ2-7
clone size: .

CDR3 DNA: TGCGCCAGCAGCTTGGGGCCAGGGCCGGGAGTGCCCGCGGCGCAGTACTTC
CDR3 protein: CASSLGPGPGVPAAQYF
D gene: .
V gene: TRBV5-1
J gene: TRBJ2-7
clone size: .

CDR3 DNA: TGTGCCAGTACTTCGAGGGGGTGGGGACAGCCCCAGCATTTT
CDR3 protein: CASTSRGWGQPQHF
D gene: .
V gene: TRBV19
J gene: TRBJ1-5
clone size: .

CDR3 DNA: TGTGCCAGCACCCCCCCCGGGACACGACCACAGCATTTT
CDR3 protein: CASTPPGTRPQHF
D gene: .
V gene: TRBV28
J gene: TRBJ1-5
clone size: once

CDR3 DNA: TGTGCCAGCAGCTTGGAAGGGGTATGGGAAGTAAAAGAAAAACTGTTTTTT
CDR3 protein: CASSLEGVWEVKEKLFF
D gene: .
V gene: TRBV5-5
J gene: TRBJ1-4
clone size: .

CDR3 DNA: TGTGCCTGGAGTACCGGAGCGGGTACGCAGTATTTT
CDR3 protein: CAWSTGAGTQYF
D gene: .
V gene: TRBV30
J gene: TRBJ2-3
clone size: .

CDR3 DNA: TGCGCCAGCAGCCGAGCCGGACAGGGAGATTCTGAAGCTTTCTTT
CDR3 protein: CASSRAGQGDSEAFF
D gene: TRBD1
V gene: TRBV4-1
J gene: TRBJ1-1
clone size: .

CDR3 DNA: TGTGCCAGCAGCGTCGGACAGGGGGCTGGCGAGCAGTACTTC
CDR3 protein: CASSVGQGAGEQYF
D gene: TRBD1
V gene: TRBV9
J gene: TRBJ2-7
clone size: .

CDR3 DNA: TGTGCCAGCAGCCCTTTGACTAGCGGGATCGCGAACACCGGGGAGCTGTTTTTT
CDR3 protein: CASSPLTSGIANTGELFF
D gene: TRBD2
V gene: TRBV9
J gene: TRBJ2-2
clone size: .

CDR3 DNA: TGTGCCAGCAGCGCAACCTACTACGAGCAGTACTTC
CDR3 protein: CASSATYYEQYF
D gene: .
V gene: TRBV2
J gene: TRBJ2-7
clone size: .

CDR3 DNA: TGTGCCAGCAGTACGGGAAGAACGGTAAACACCATATATTTT
CDR3 protein: CASSTGRTVNTIYF
D gene: .
V gene: TRBV6-6
J gene: TRBJ1-3
clone size: .

CDR3 DNA: TGTGCCAGCAGCTTGGGTGGACGAGGGGAAAAACTGTTTTTT
CDR3 protein: CASSLGGRGEKLFF
D gene: .
V gene: TRBV5-6
J gene: TRBJ1-4
clone size: .

CDR3 DNA: TGTGCCAGCAGTTTTTGGGACAAAAACACCGGGGAGCTGTTTTTT
CDR3 protein: CASSFWDKNTGELFF
D gene: .
V gene: TRBV28
J gene: TRBJ2-2
clone size: .

CDR3 DNA: TGTGCCAGCAGCCTAGACAGCGTTTATGGCTACACCTTC
CDR3 protein: CASSLDSVYGYTF
D gene: .
V gene: TRBV12-3/TRBV12-4
J gene: TRBJ1-2
clone size: .

CDR3 DNA: TGTGCCAGCAGTCGACAGGGGGCGGGCGAGCAGTACTTC
CDR3 protein: CASSRQGAGEQYF
D gene: TRBD1
V gene: TRBV7-9
J gene: TRBJ2-7
clone size: .

CDR3 DNA: TGCAGTGCTAGTAGGGGACTAGCGAGCGGGGAGCTGTTTTTT
CDR3 protein: CSASRGLASGELFF
D gene: TRBD2
V gene: TRBV20-1
J gene: TRBJ2-2
clone size: once

CDR3 DNA: TGTGCCAGCAGTTTATACACTAGCGGGAATAAAGAGACCCAGTACTTC
CDR3 protein: CASSLYTSGNKETQYF
D gene: TRBD2
V gene: TRBV27
J gene: TRBJ2-5
clone size: .

CDR3 DNA: TGCACCAGCCGAGGACTAGCGGAAGCTTACAATGAGCAGTTCTTC
CDR3 protein: CTSRGLAEAYNEQFF
D gene: .
V gene: TRBV1
J gene: TRBJ2-1
clone size: .

CDR3 DNA: TGTGCCAGCAGGGAGGACACAGATACGCAGTATTTT
CDR3 protein: CASREDTDTQYF
D gene: .
V gene: TRBV2
J gene: TRBJ2-3
clone size: few

CDR3 DNA: TGCGCCAGCAGCCAAGATTGGACGGGAGGCTCCGAGCAGTACTTC
CDR3 protein: CASSQDWTGGSEQYF
D gene: TRBD2
V gene: TRBV4-1
J gene: TRBJ2-7
clone size: few

CDR3 DNA: TGCGCCAGCATACGGGACAGGGGAGGGGTAAGGCAAGAGACCCAGTACTTC
CDR3 protein: CASIRDRGGVRQETQYF
D gene: TRBD1
V gene: TRBV10-1
J gene: TRBJ2-5
clone size: .

CDR3 DNA: TGTGCCAGCAGCTTAGAGCGGGAGGTGGGTGAGCAGTTCTTC
CDR3 protein: CASSLEREVGEQFF
D gene: TRBD2
V gene: TRBV11-2
J gene: TRBJ2-1
clone size: .

CDR3 DNA: TGTGCCATCAGGGACCCGGGGACTGAAGCTTTCTTT
CDR3 protein: CAIRDPGTEAFF
D gene: .
V gene: TRBV10-3
J gene: TRBJ1-1
clone size: .

CDR3 DNA: TGTGCCAGCAGCTTAGGCAGGGAGGCTGGCTACACCTTC
CDR3 protein: CASSLGREAGYTF
D gene: .
V gene: TRBV7-8
J gene: TRBJ1-2
clone size: .

CDR3 DNA: TGTGCCAGTAGTCTCCGGACAGGGGGAAGCACCGGGGAGCTGTTTTTT
CDR3 protein: CASSLRTGGSTGELFF
D gene: TRBD1
V gene: TRBV19
J gene: TRBJ2-2
clone size: .

CDR3 DNA: TGTGCCAGCAGCTCGAAAATCACAGGGGCGCCCCTCCACTTT
CDR3 protein: CASSSKITGAPLHF
D gene: TRBD1
V gene: TRBV27
J gene: TRBJ1-6
clone size: few

CDR3 DNA: TGTGCCAGCAGTTTGACAGGGAGGTCCCCCCAGCATTTT
CDR3 protein: CASSLTGRSPQHF
D gene: TRBD1
V gene: TRBV28
J gene: TRBJ1-5
clone size: .

CDR3 DNA: TGCGCCACTCCGACTAGCGGGAGCCCCACCTACGAGCAGTACTTC
CDR3 protein: CATPTSGSPTYEQYF
D gene: TRBD2
V gene: TRBV10-1
J gene: TRBJ2-7
clone size: .

CDR3 DNA: TGTGCCAGCAGCCAATTGGCATATACCTACGAGCAGTACTTC
CDR3 protein: CASSQLAYTYEQYF
D gene: .
V gene: TRBV3-1/TRBV3-2
J gene: TRBJ2-7
clone size: .

CDR3 DNA: TGTGCCAGTAGTATAGCCAAGTTTGAGGTGGCTTTCTTT
CDR3 protein: CASSIAKFEVAFF
D gene: .
V gene: TRBV19
J gene: TRBJ1-1
clone size: .

CDR3 DNA: TGTGCCAGCAGTAGGCGGGGGTACGAGCAGTACTTC
CDR3 protein: CASSRRGYEQYF
D gene: TRBD2
V gene: TRBV25-1
J gene: TRBJ2-7
clone size: .

CDR3 DNA: TGCGCCAGCAGCTTGGAAACGGGAGGCTACGAGCAGTACTTC
CDR3 protein: CASSLETGGYEQYF
D gene: TRBD2
V gene: TRBV5-1
J gene: TRBJ2-7
clone size: .

CDR3 DNA: TGTGCCAGCAGCTCCGCGACTAGCGGGAGTCGTGAGCAGTTCTTC
CDR3 protein: CASSSATSGSREQFF
D gene: TRBD2
V gene: TRBV11-2
J gene: TRBJ2-1
clone size: .

CDR3 DNA: TGTGCCAGCAGCTTAGAAGCTAGCGGGCTGACCGGGGAGCTGTTTTTT
CDR3 protein: CASSLEASGLTGELFF
D gene: TRBD2
V gene: TRBV7-2
J gene: TRBJ2-2
clone size: few

CDR3 DNA: TGCGCCAGCAGCTTGACCAGGACTAGCGGGAGGACAGATACGCAGTATTTT
CDR3 protein: CASSLTRTSGRTDTQYF
D gene: TRBD2
V gene: TRBV5-1
J gene: TRBJ2-3
clone size: .

CDR3 DNA: TGTGCCAGCAGACAGGGACAAGAGACCCAGTACTTC
CDR3 protein: CASRQGQETQYF
D gene: .
V gene: TRBV6-5
J gene: TRBJ2-5
clone size: few

CDR3 DNA: TGTGCCAGCAGCTTGGCCGGGACAAACCAGCCCCAGCATTTT
CDR3 protein: CASSLAGTNQPQHF
D gene: .
V gene: TRBV5-4
J gene: TRBJ1-5
clone size: .

CDR3 DNA: TGTGCCAGTAGGAGGGGGGGGGAGCTGTTTTTT
CDR3 protein: CASRRGGELFF
D gene: .
V gene: TRBV19
J gene: TRBJ2-2
clone size: .

CDR3 DNA: TGTGCCAGCTATAGCGGGAGGGGAGCCTACGAGCAGTACTTC
CDR3 protein: CASYSGRGAYEQYF
D gene: TRBD2
V gene: TRBV28
J gene: TRBJ2-7
clone size: .

CDR3 DNA: TGTGCCAGCAGCCCGCTGGCGGTCCGGAGGGAGCTGTTTTTT
CDR3 protein: CASSPLAVRRELFF
D gene: .
V gene: TRBV5-6
J gene: TRBJ2-2
clone size: .

CDR3 DNA: TGTGCCAGCAGTGAAGTAGCGGGCTTCTACGAGCAGTACTTC
CDR3 protein: CASSEVAGFYEQYF
D gene: TRBD2
V gene: TRBV25-1
J gene: TRBJ2-7
clone size: .

CDR3 DNA: TGTGCCACCCTTGAAGGGACAGACTATGGCTACACCTTC
CDR3 protein: CATLEGTDYGYTF
D gene: TRBD1
V gene: TRBV10-3
J gene: TRBJ1-2
clone size: .

CDR3 DNA: TGTGCCAGCAAGGGAGGGTCCTACAATGAGCAGTTCTTC
CDR3 protein: CASKGGSYNEQFF
D gene: TRBD2
V gene: TRBV7-2
J gene: TRBJ2-1
clone size: .

CDR3 DNA: TGTGCCAGCAGCTTACGAACAGGGGGAACCCACGAGCAGTACTTC
CDR3 protein: CASSLRTGGTHEQYF
D gene: TRBD1
V gene: TRBV11-3
J gene: TRBJ2-7
clone size: .

CDR3 DNA: TGTGCCAGTAGTACCGGGTGGGGACAGGGGACGTCCCCCTACGAGCAGTACTTC
CDR3 protein: CASSTGWGQGTSPYEQYF
D gene: TRBD1
V gene: TRBV19
J gene: TRBJ2-7
clone size: .

CDR3 DNA: TGTGCCACCTCCAGTGGGACAGCGAACACTGAAGCTTTCTTT
CDR3 protein: CATSSGTANTEAFF
D gene: TRBD1
V gene: TRBV7-2
J gene: TRBJ1-1
clone size: once

CDR3 DNA: TGTGCCAGCACCACTGGCATGGCAGGGGGGAATCAGCCCCAGCATTTT
CDR3 protein: CASTTGMAGGNQPQHF
D gene: TRBD1
V gene: TRBV28
J gene: TRBJ1-5
clone size: .

CDR3 DNA: TGTGCCAGTAGTATTGGCGGGACTTCGGGTCAGCCCCAGCATTTT
CDR3 protein: CASSIGGTSGQPQHF
D gene: .
V gene: TRBV19
J gene: TRBJ1-5
clone size: once

CDR3 DNA: TGTGCCAGCTCACCACTTAGTGGGAGTCGGTCCTACAATGAGCAGTTCTTC
CDR3 protein: CASSPLSGSRSYNEQFF
D gene: .
V gene: TRBV18
J gene: TRBJ2-1
clone size: .

CDR3 DNA: TGTGCCAGCAGCCCGGGTCGGGGGTTTGGGGAGACCCAGTACTTC
CDR3 protein: CASSPGRGFGETQYF
D gene: .
V gene: TRBV7-2
J gene: TRBJ2-5
clone size: .

CDR3 DNA: TGCGCCAGCAGCTTGGTAGAAGGGGGCAATGAGCAGTTCTTC
CDR3 protein: CASSLVEGGNEQFF
D gene: .
V gene: TRBV5-1
J gene: TRBJ2-1
clone size: .

CDR3 DNA: TGTGCCAGCAGCAGCGGGTGGTCTAATGAAAAACTGTTTTTT
CDR3 protein: CASSSGWSNEKLFF
D gene: .
V gene: TRBV5-6
J gene: TRBJ1-4
clone size: .

CDR3 DNA: TGTGCCAGTAGTATAGTCACGGGAGAGGCAGATACGCAGTATTTT
CDR3 protein: CASSIVTGEADTQYF
D gene: .
V gene: TRBV19
J gene: TRBJ2-3
clone size: .

CDR3 DNA: TGTGCCAGCAGCTTGTCCGGTAATAATGAAAAACTGTTTTTT
CDR3 protein: CASSLSGNNEKLFF
D gene: .
V gene: TRBV5-4
J gene: TRBJ1-4
clone size: .